Listed below are T cell receptor beta chains from one sample, sequenced in a study of a mutant IDH1 vaccine in newly diagnosed glioma. The table came from immunoSEQ multiplex PCR; TCRdb's copy has only in-frame clones and leaves some out. The sample includes about 82,000 clones, over 75% of them seen just once. For these TCRs, the target antigens are not known. This sample comprised PBMCs, obtained from a glioma patient whose treatment included an IDH1 peptide vaccine. The receptors shown here come from a man aged 25 to 45 with glioma. Some clones in this sample may be carry-over from other donors' samples. The CDR3 runs from the conserved cysteine through the conserved F or W. A D gene is named only where the DNA matches it firmly. Size tells how often a clone was seen (once, few, many) or the class of an expanded clone, and some rows leave it out.

J,V,size,D,CDR3,DNA
TRBJ2-1,TRBV9,NA,TRBD2,CASSVGTSGSSRYNEQFF,TGTGCCAGCAGCGTAGGGACTAGCGGGAGTTCACGTTACAATGAGCAGTTCTTC
TRBJ2-7,TRBV27,NA,NA,CASSFGLNAEQYF,TGTGCCAGCAGTTTTGGCTTGAATGCCGAGCAGTACTTC
TRBJ1-5,TRBV15,NA,NA,CATSQGRGLNQPQHF,TGTGCCACCAGCCAAGGGCGGGGGCTGAATCAGCCCCAGCATTTT
TRBJ2-7,TRBV6-1,NA,NA,CASSEGDGSSYEQYF,TGTGCCAGCAGTGAAGGGGACGGGAGCTCCTACGAGCAGTACTTC
TRBJ2-5,TRBV7-2,NA,TRBD1,CASSPGQGAAGETQYF,TGTGCCAGCAGCCCGGGACAGGGGGCCGCCGGGGAGACCCAGTACTTC
TRBJ1-2,TRBV7-9,NA,NA,CASSSRGVYGYTF,TGTGCCAGCAGCTCTAGAGGGGTCTATGGCTACACCTTC
TRBJ1-2,TRBV6-6,NA,NA,CASSHYGWTVNYGYTF,TGTGCCAGCAGCCACTATGGCTGGACAGTTAACTATGGCTACACCTTC
TRBJ1-2,TRBV9,NA,TRBD1,CASSARDSRDGYTF,TGTGCCAGCAGCGCCCGGGACAGTCGCGATGGCTACACCTTC
TRBJ2-1,TRBV6-8,once,NA,CASKKPRVVPYNEQFF,TGTGCCAGCAAGAAACCAAGGGTAGTACCCTACAATGAGCAGTTCTTC
TRBJ1-5,TRBV7-2,NA,NA,CASSLALGWAQPQHF,TGTGCCAGCAGCTTAGCGTTGGGGTGGGCTCAGCCCCAGCATTTT
TRBJ1-1,TRBV28,NA,NA,CASSRGWGTEAFF,TGTGCCAGCTCAAGGGGATGGGGCACTGAAGCTTTCTTT
TRBJ2-2,TRBV5-4,NA,NA,CASSLMTRRNTGELFF,TGTGCCAGCAGCTTGATGACGCGGCGGAACACCGGGGAGCTGTTTTTT
TRBJ1-1,TRBV7-2,NA,NA,CASSLTLQGTEAFF,TGTGCCAGCAGCCTAACTCTACAAGGCACTGAAGCTTTCTTT
TRBJ2-1,TRBV9,NA,NA,CASSVGFGRADEQFF,TGTGCCAGCAGCGTAGGTTTCGGCAGGGCCGATGAGCAGTTCTTC
TRBJ1-4,TRBV27,NA,NA,CASSFVPGEKLFF,TGTGCCAGCAGTTTTGTCCCGGGGGAAAAACTGTTTTTT
TRBJ2-7,TRBV9,NA,NA,CASSSPNSYEQYF,TGTGCCAGCAGCTCCCCGAACTCCTACGAGCAGTACTTC
TRBJ1-3,TRBV6-6,NA,NA,CASSYRGGTIYF,TGTGCCAGCAGTTATAGGGGAGGCACCATATATTTT
TRBJ1-6,TRBV5-1,NA,TRBD1,CARHDREGPYNSPLHF,TGCGCCAGACACGACAGGGAAGGACCCTATAATTCACCCCTCCACTTT
TRBJ2-7,TRBV10-3,NA,NA,CAISELGDEQYF,TGTGCCATCAGTGAGTTAGGGGACGAGCAGTACTTC
TRBJ2-1,TRBV11-2,NA,NA,CASSSRGAGASNEQFF,TGTGCCAGCAGCTCCCGGGGGGCGGGGGCCTCCAATGAGCAGTTCTTC
TRBJ2-2,TRBV11-3,NA,NA,CASSPDFANTGELFF,TGTGCCAGCAGCCCGGACTTCGCGAACACCGGGGAGCTGTTTTTT
TRBJ2-7,TRBV7-8,once,TRBD1,CASSPQGTYEQYF,TGTGCCAGCAGCCCACAGGGGACCTACGAGCAGTACTTC
TRBJ2-6,TRBV19,NA,NA,CASSYTSGANVLTF,TGTGCCAGTTCCTATACCTCTGGGGCCAACGTCCTGACTTTC
TRBJ1-3,TRBV18,NA,NA,CASTRSPATSGNTIYF,TGTGCCAGCACTAGGTCCCCCGCGACCTCTGGAAACACCATATATTTT
TRBJ2-7,TRBV6-5,NA,NA,CASSDSPLGEQYF,TGTGCCAGCAGTGACAGCCCTTTGGGCGAGCAGTACTTC
TRBJ2-5,TRBV19,NA,TRBD2,CASSIAGTSASETQYF,TGTGCCAGTAGTATCGCCGGGACTAGCGCCTCAGAGACCCAGTACTTC
TRBJ2-2,TRBV4-2,few,NA,CASSQDPGIGELFF,TGTGCCAGCAGCCAAGATCCCGGGATCGGGGAGCTGTTTTTT
TRBJ1-2,TRBV7-2,once,NA,CASSLRGLSYGYTF,TGTGCCAGCAGCTTACGGGGTTTATCCTATGGCTACACCTTC
TRBJ2-3,TRBV6-4,NA,NA,CASSDGAGSTDTQYF,TGTGCCAGCAGTGACGGGGCGGGAAGCACAGATACGCAGTATTTT
TRBJ1-2,TRBV2,NA,NA,CASSEGSSYGYTF,TGTGCCAGCAGTGAAGGGTCCAGCTATGGCTACACCTTC
TRBJ1-3,TRBV5-6,NA,NA,CASSYARAGNTIYF,TGTGCCAGCTCGTATGCCAGGGCTGGAAACACCATATATTTT
TRBJ2-6,TRBV2,few,NA,CASSEGIVLTF,TGTGCCAGCAGTGAAGGTATCGTCCTGACTTTC
TRBJ2-7,TRBV5-8,few,NA,CASSLGGLIYEQYF,TGTGCCAGCAGCTTGGGGGGACTGATCTACGAGCAGTACTTC
TRBJ2-5,TRBV15,NA,NA,CATSRDLSETQYF,TGTGCCACCAGCAGAGATCTTAGCGAGACCCAGTACTTC
TRBJ2-7,TRBV28,NA,TRBD1,CASTNLRDRAAYEQYF,TGTGCCAGCACGAACCTCCGGGACAGGGCTGCCTACGAGCAGTACTTC
TRBJ2-7,TRBV4-2,NA,NA,CASSRQRVTSRDYEQYF,TGTGCCAGCAGCCGACAAAGGGTAACTAGCAGGGACTACGAGCAGTACTTC
TRBJ2-5,TRBV4-1,NA,TRBD2,CASSPGLAGETQYF,TGCGCCAGCAGCCCTGGACTAGCTGGGGAGACCCAGTACTTC
TRBJ1-5,TRBV27,NA,NA,CASSLSGGFFGQPQHF,TGTGCCAGCAGTCTATCTGGGGGATTCTTCGGACAGCCCCAGCATTTT
TRBJ1-5,TRBV28,NA,TRBD1,CASSLLGQTSNQPQHF,TGTGCCAGCAGTTTACTGGGACAGACTAGCAATCAGCCCCAGCATTTT
TRBJ1-5,TRBV6-1,NA,NA,CASSATWGSNQPQHF,TGTGCCAGCAGCGCCACGTGGGGAAGTAATCAGCCCCAGCATTTT
TRBJ2-3,TRBV7-9,NA,TRBD2,CASSSKGTSVSDTQYF,TGTGCCAGCAGCTCCAAAGGGACTAGCGTTTCAGATACGCAGTATTTT
TRBJ2-1,TRBV5-1,NA,TRBD2,CASSSVAGGYNEQFF,TGCGCCAGCAGCTCAGTAGCGGGAGGCTACAATGAGCAGTTCTTC
TRBJ2-3,TRBV7-2,NA,TRBD2,CASSYLAGVSTDTQYF,TGTGCCAGCAGCTACCTAGCGGGGGTAAGCACAGATACGCAGTATTTT
TRBJ1-1,TRBV28,NA,NA,CASRKEGQGPGDAFF,TGTGCCAGCAGAAAGGAAGGGCAGGGGCCGGGGGATGCTTTCTTT
TRBJ1-1,TRBV11-2,NA,NA,CASSPPIRVNTEAFF,TGTGCCAGCAGCCCACCCATCCGGGTGAACACTGAAGCTTTCTTT
TRBJ1-3,TRBV6-5,NA,TRBD1,CASSEQGPGNTIYF,TGTGCCAGCAGTGAACAGGGGCCAGGAAACACCATATATTTT
TRBJ2-3,TRBV18,NA,NA,CASSRQTSTDTQYF,TGTGCCAGCTCACGACAGACTAGCACAGATACGCAGTATTTT
TRBJ2-1,TRBV5-4,NA,TRBD2,CASSRILAGGLASYNEQFF,TGTGCCAGCAGCCGAATACTAGCGGGAGGGCTAGCATCCTACAATGAGCAGTTCTTC
TRBJ2-3,TRBV14,once,NA,CASSVGHRGADTQYF,TGTGCCAGCAGCGTGGGACACCGGGGCGCAGATACGCAGTATTTT
TRBJ2-6,TRBV28,few,NA,CASSPNQISGANVLTF,TGTGCCAGCAGTCCGAATCAGATCTCTGGGGCCAACGTCCTGACTTTC